Included here is one T cell receptor beta chain sequence, with context. The sample is drawn from a study of blood T cell repertoires in COVID-19. Study-level information: Donors in the United States, Italy and Spain gave samples during acute or convalescent COVID-19. Sources were T cells, B-cell-depleted T cells, or PBMCs; the material itself was cDNA or gDNA.

Profiling relied on immunoSEQ multiplex PCR, and the TCRdb table lists in-frame clones only, not all of them. The sample consists of about 76,000 clones, around 90% of them appearing once. The sequence was obtained from a woman aged 45-59 years in a cohort sampled during active COVID-19. The sample comprised peripheral blood.

CDR3 sequence (DNA): TGTGCCAGCAGCGTAGGGCTAGCGACCCACGAGCAGTACTTC. Protein: CASSVGLATHEQYF. The rearrangement uses TRBV9 and TRBJ2-7, with a possible D match to TRBD2 (6 bases). Trimming left V 0 bases short and J 5 bases short, with 12 bases between. The germline gives CDR1 SGDLS, CDR2 YYNGEE. The length of the CDR3 is 14 residues.